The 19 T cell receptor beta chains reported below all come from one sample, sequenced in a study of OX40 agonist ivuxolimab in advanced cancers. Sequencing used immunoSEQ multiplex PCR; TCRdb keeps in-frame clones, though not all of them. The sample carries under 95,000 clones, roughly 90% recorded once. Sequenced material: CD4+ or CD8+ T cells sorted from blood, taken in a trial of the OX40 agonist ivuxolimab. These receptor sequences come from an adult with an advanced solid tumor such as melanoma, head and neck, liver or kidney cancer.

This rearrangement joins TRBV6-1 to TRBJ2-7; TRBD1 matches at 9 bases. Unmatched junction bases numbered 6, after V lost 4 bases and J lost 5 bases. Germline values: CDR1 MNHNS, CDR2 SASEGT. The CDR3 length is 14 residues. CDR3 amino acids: CASSGRDRADEQYF. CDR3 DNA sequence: TGTGCCAGCAGTGGCAGGGACAGGGCCGACGAGCAGTACTTC.

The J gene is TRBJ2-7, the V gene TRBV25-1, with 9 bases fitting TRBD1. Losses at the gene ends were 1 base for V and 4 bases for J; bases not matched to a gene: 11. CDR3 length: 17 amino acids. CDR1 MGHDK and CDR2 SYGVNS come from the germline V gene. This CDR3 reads CASSEFITGQGRYEQYF. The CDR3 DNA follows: TGTGCCAGCAGTGAATTTATCACGGGACAGGGTCGTTACGAGCAGTACTTC.

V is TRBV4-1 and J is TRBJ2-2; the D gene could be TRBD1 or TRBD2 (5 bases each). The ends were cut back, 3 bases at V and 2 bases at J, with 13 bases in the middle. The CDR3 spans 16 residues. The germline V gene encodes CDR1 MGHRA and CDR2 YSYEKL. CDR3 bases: TGCGCCAGCAGCCAGACCGGGACCCGTAACACCGGGGAGCTGTTTTTT. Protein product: CASSQTGTRNTGELFF.

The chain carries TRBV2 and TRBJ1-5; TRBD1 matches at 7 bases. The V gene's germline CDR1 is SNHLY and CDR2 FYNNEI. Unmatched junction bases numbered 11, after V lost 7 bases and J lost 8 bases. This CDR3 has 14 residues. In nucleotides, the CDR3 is TGTGCCAGCAAGGCACAGGGGAGGTACGAGCCCCAGCATTTT. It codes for CASKAQGRYEPQHF.

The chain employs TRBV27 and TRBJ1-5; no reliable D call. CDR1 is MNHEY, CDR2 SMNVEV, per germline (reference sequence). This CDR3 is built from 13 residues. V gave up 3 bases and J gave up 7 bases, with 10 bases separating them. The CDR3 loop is CASSLDLSQPQHF. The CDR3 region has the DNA TGTGCCAGCAGTTTGGACCTGAGCCAGCCCCAGCATTTT.

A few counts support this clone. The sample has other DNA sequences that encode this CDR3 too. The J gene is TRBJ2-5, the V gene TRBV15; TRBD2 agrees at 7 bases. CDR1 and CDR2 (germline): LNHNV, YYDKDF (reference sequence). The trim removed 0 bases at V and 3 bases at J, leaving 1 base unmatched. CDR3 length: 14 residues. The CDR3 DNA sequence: TGTGCCACCAGCAGAGATCGGGGGGAAGAGACCCAGTACTTC. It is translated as CATSRDRGEETQYF.

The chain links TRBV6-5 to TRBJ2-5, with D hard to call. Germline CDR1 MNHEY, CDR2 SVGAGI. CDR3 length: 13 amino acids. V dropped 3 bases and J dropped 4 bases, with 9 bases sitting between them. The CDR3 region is CASSYKVRETQYF. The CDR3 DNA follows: TGTGCCAGCAGTTATAAAGTAAGAGAGACCCAGTACTTC.

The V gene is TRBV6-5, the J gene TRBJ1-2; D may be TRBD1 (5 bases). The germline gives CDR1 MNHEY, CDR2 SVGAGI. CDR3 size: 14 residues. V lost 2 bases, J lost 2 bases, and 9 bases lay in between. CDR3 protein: CASSYDSLNYGYTF. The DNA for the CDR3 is TGTGCCAGCAGTTACGACAGCCTAAACTATGGCTACACCTTC.

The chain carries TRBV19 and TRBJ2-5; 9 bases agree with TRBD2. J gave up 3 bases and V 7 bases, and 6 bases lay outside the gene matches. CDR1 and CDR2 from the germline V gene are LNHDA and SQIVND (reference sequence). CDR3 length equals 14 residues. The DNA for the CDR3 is TGTGCCAGTATCGGCGGGGGGGCGGAAGAGACCCAGTACTTC. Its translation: CASIGGGAEETQYF.

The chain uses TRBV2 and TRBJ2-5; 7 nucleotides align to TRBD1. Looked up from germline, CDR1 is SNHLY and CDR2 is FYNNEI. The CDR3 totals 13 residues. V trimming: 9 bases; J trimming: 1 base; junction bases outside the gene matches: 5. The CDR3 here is CASNQGVQETQYF. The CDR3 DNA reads TGTGCCAGTAACCAGGGGGTCCAAGAGACCCAGTACTTC.

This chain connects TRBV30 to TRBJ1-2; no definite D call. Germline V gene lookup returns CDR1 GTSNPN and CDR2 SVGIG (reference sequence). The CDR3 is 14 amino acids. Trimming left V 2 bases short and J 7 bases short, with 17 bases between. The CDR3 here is CAWSIRRLAGGYTF. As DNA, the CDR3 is TGTGCCTGGAGTATCCGCAGACTAGCGGGTGGCTACACCTTC.

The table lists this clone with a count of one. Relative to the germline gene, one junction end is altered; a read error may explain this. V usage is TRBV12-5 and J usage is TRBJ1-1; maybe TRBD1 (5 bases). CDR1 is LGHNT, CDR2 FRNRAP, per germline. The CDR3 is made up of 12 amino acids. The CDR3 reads CASGLRTDNAIF. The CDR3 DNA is TGTGCTAGTGGTTTGCGGACGGACAATGCTATCTTT.

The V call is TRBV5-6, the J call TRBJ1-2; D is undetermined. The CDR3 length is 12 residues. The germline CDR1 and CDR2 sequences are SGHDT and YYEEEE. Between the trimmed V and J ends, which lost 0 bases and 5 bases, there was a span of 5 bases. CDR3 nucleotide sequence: TGTGCCAGCAGCTTGGACGAATATGGCTACACCTTC. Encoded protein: CASSLDEYGYTF. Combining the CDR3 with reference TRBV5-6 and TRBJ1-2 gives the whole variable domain DAGVTQSPTHLIKTRGQQVTLRCSPKSGHDTVSWYQQALGQGPQFIFQYYEEEERQRGNFPDRFSGHQFPNYSSELNVNALLLGDSALYLCASSLDEYGYTFGSGTRLTVV.

CDR3: CASSTGDLPTGELFF. DNA of the CDR3: TGCGCCAGCAGCACCGGGGACTTACCCACCGGGGAGCTGTTTTTT. The chain carries TRBV5-1 and TRBJ2-2; weak D call: TRBD2 (6 bases). Germline V lookup: CDR1 SGHRS, CDR2 YFSETQ. V dropped 4 bases and J dropped 4 bases, with 14 bases sitting between them. The CDR3 is 15 amino acids.

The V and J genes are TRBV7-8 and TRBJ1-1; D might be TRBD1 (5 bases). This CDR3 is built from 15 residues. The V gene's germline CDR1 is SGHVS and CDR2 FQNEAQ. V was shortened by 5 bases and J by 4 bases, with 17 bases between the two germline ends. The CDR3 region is CASSRDWGAGTEAFF. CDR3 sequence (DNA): TGTGCCAGCAGCCGAGACTGGGGCGCGGGCACTGAAGCTTTCTTT.

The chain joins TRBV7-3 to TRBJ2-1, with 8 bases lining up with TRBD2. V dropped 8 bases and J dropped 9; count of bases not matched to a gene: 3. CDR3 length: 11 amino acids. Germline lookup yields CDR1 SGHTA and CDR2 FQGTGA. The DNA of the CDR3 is TGTGCCAGCCGCGGGGGGCTTGAGCAGTTCTTC. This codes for CASRGGLEQFF.

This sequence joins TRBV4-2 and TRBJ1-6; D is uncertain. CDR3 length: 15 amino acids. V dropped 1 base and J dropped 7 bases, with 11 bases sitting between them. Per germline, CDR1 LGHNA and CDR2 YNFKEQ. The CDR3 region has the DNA TGTGCCAGCAGCCAAGTCATAGGGAGCAATTCACCCCTCCACTTT. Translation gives CASSQVIGSNSPLHF.

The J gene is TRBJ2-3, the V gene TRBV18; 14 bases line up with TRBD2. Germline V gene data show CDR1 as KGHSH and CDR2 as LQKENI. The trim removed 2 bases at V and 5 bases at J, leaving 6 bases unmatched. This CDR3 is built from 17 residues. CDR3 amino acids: CASSPTGTSGSGDTQYF. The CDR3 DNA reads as TGTGCCAGCTCACCAACCGGGACTAGCGGGAGTGGAGATACGCAGTATTTT.

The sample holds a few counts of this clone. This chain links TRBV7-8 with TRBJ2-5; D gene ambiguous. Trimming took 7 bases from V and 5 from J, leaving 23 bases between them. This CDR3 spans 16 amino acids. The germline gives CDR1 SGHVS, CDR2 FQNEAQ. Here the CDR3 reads CASTPRRPPLGETQYF. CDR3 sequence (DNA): TGTGCCAGCACCCCTCGGCGGCCCCCCCTTGGGGAGACCCAGTACTTC.